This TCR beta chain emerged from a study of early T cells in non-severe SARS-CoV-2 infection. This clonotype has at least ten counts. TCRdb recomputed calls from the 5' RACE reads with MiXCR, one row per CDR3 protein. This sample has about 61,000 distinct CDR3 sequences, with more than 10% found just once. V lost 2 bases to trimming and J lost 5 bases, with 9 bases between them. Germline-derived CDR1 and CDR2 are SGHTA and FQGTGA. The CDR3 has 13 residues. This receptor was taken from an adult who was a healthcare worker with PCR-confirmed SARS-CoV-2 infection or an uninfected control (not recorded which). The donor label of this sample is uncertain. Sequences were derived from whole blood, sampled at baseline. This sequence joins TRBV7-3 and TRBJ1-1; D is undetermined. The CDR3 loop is CASSLGVGTEAFF. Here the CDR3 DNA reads TGTGCCAGCAGCTTAGGTGTCGGAACTGAAGCTTTCTTT.